The 19 T cell receptor beta chains reported below all come from one sample, sequenced in a study of blood T cell repertoires in COVID-19. Only in-frame clones appear in the TCRdb table, and some are missing; sequencing was by immunoSEQ multiplex PCR. The sample records just under 60,000 clones, approximately 86% being singletons. Sequencing was carried out using peripheral blood. These receptors originate from a human donor with active COVID-19. The donor label of this sample is uncertain.

This clone has just a few counts. The chain is built from TRBV2 and TRBJ1-1, with a possible D match to TRBD1 (6 bases). Germline assignment: CDR1 SNHLY and CDR2 FYNNEI. V lost 5 bases and J lost 11, with 12 bases in between. The CDR3 loop spans 11 amino acids. CDR3 sequence: CASSYRAEAFF. The CDR3 DNA reads TGTGCCAGCAGTTACAGGGCGGAGGCTTTCTTT.

The V call is TRBV7-9, the J call TRBJ2-5; D is undetermined. V lost 2 bases to trimming and J lost 1 base, with 5 bases between them. This CDR3 has 13 residues. The germline CDR1 and CDR2 sequences are SEHNR and FQNEAQ (reference sequence). CDR3 coding DNA: TGTGCCAGCAGCTTAAGCCCCCAAGAGACCCAGTACTTC. The encoded protein is CASSLSPQETQYF.

The chain recombines TRBV7-2 with TRBJ2-5; 11 positions match TRBD2. V lost 6 bases, J lost 5 bases, and 11 bases stayed unmatched. Germline assignment: CDR1 SGHTA and CDR2 FQGNSA. This CDR3 comprises 16 residues. CDR3 in amino acids: CASRRDTSGRSETQYF. In DNA, the CDR3 is TGTGCCAGCAGGCGTGACACTAGCGGGAGATCCGAGACCCAGTACTTC.

V and J are TRBV3-1 (or the pseudogene TRBV3-2) and TRBJ1-1; D is unresolved. Germline V gene lookup returns CDR1 LGHDT and CDR2 YNNKEL (reference sequence). CDR3 length equals 12 residues. V gave up 1 base and J gave up 7 bases, with 7 bases separating them. The DNA for the CDR3 is TGTGCCAGCAGCCAAGGTCTCAGTGAAGCTTTCTTT. Amino acid sequence: CASSQGLSEAFF.

The chain carries TRBV5-1 and TRBJ1-4; 9 bases match TRBD1. The CDR3 totals 16 residues. The ends lost 4 bases at V and 7 bases at J; junction bases unmatched: 11. The V gene's germline CDR1 is SGHRS and CDR2 YFSETQ. The CDR3: CASSPIWTGVGEKLFF. The CDR3 region has the DNA TGCGCCAGCAGCCCCATCTGGACAGGGGTTGGTGAAAAACTGTTTTTT.

The gene calls are TRBV5-1 and TRBJ2-1, with D tentatively TRBD1 (6 bases). The CDR3 runs to 14 residues. The germline V gene has CDR1 SGHRS and CDR2 YFSETQ. Trimming removed 5 bases from V and 7 bases from J, with 16 bases in between. This chain's CDR3 is CASSQGGNGNEQFF. CDR3 DNA sequence: TGCGCCAGCAGTCAAGGGGGAAATGGGAATGAGCAGTTCTTC.

The chain is built from TRBV19 and TRBJ1-2; D unresolved. The V and J ends lost 7 bases and 4 bases respectively, with 10 bases between them. CDR3 length equals 12 residues. Germline V lookup: CDR1 LNHDA, CDR2 SQIVND (reference sequence). CDR3 sequence reads: CASTTESYGYTF. The CDR3 nucleotides read TGTGCCAGTACCACAGAAAGCTATGGCTACACCTTC. Together with reference TRBV19 and TRBJ1-2, the CDR3 gives the full variable domain: DGGITQSPKYLFRKEGQNVTLSCEQNLNHDAMYWYRQDPGQGLRLIYYSQIVNDFQKGDIAEGYSVSREKKESFPLTVTSAQKNPTAFYLCASTTESYGYTFGSGTRLTVV.

The rearrangement joins TRBV25-1 to TRBJ2-7, with 9 bases lining up with TRBD1. The CDR3 has 13 residues. The trim removed 10 bases at V and 5 bases at J, leaving 9 bases unmatched. CDR1 and CDR2 from the germline V gene are MGHDK and SYGVNS. The CDR3 spells CATLGTGLHEQYF. The CDR3 bases are TGTGCCACCCTCGGGACAGGGTTGCACGAGCAGTACTTC.

J is TRBJ1-2 and V is TRBV12-3 or TRBV12-4, with D unclear. The CDR3 is 13 amino acids. Trimming stripped 6 bases from V and 0 bases from J, with 8 bases between. DNA for the CDR3: TGTGCCAGCAGCCTCGGTGCTAACTATGGCTACACCTTC. This encodes CASSLGANYGYTF.

V is TRBV5-1 and J is TRBJ2-5; D uncertain. This CDR3 has 14 residues. Germline V CDR1 and CDR2: SGHRS, YFSETQ. Deletions cut 4 bases from V and 1 base from J, with 11 bases between. For the CDR3, the DNA is TGCGCCAGCAGCCCGACTCTTTTCCAAGAGACCCAGTACTTC. Translating it yields CASSPTLFQETQYF.

The CDR3 sequence is CASSPQVGAGEQYF. CDR3 sequence (DNA): TGTGCCAGCTCACCCCAGGTGGGGGCCGGGGAGCAGTACTTC. V usage is TRBV18 and J usage is TRBJ2-7; D might be TRBD1 (6 bases). The CDR3 runs to 14 residues. Germline V CDR1 and CDR2: KGHSH, LQKENI. Trimming took 3 bases from V and 7 from J, leaving 16 bases between them.

The chain recombines TRBV5-1 with TRBJ1-2, with 9 bases matching TRBD1. Losses at the gene ends were 1 base for V and 2 bases for J; bases not matched to a gene: 3. Germline V gene sequence: CDR1 SGHRS, CDR2 YFSETQ. The CDR3 extends over 15 amino acids. CDR3 in DNA: TGCGCCAGCAGCTTGCCGGGACAGGGAAACTATGGCTACACCTTC. Its protein product is CASSLPGQGNYGYTF. Full variable domain (rest looked up from reference TRBV5-1 and TRBJ1-2): KAGVTQTPRYLIKTRGQQVTLSCSPISGHRSVSWYQQTPGQGLQFLFEYFSETQRNKGNFPGRFSGRQFSNSRSEMNVSTLELGDSALYLCASSLPGQGNYGYTFGSGTRLTVV.

J is TRBJ2-6 and V is TRBV15, with TRBD1 matching over 11 bases. Germline V gene lookup returns CDR1 LNHNV and CDR2 YYDKDF (reference sequence). The ends lost 6 bases at V and 2 bases at J; junction bases unmatched: 6. The CDR3 is 17 amino acids. CDR3: CATSGQGAGTGANVLTF. CDR3 nucleotides: TGTGCCACCAGTGGACAGGGGGCAGGGACTGGGGCCAACGTCCTGACTTTC.

The V gene is TRBV7-3, the J gene TRBJ2-3; weak D call: TRBD1 (6 bases). The CDR3 contains 13 residues. V gave up 6 bases and J gave up 1 base, with 8 bases separating them. CDR1 is SGHTA and CDR2 is FQGTGA in the germline V gene. The CDR3 sequence is CASRGQGTDTQYF. The CDR3 DNA follows: TGTGCCAGCAGGGGACAAGGCACAGATACGCAGTATTTT.

This clone has just a few counts. V and J are TRBV4-2 and TRBJ1-4, with a weak D call TRBD1 (5 bases). Germline V lookup: CDR1 LGHNA, CDR2 YNFKEQ. This CDR3 is built from 18 residues. Deletions cut 1 base from V and 2 bases from J, with 17 bases between. The CDR3 region has the DNA TGTGCCAGCAGCCAAGTTTTCGCCGGGGGTGGGACTAATGAAAAACTGTTTTTT. This codes for CASSQVFAGGGTNEKLFF.

The chain has TRBV6-5 and TRBJ2-7; 7 bases map to TRBD1. Losses at the gene ends were 5 bases for V and 5 bases for J; bases not matched to a gene: 6. The CDR3 has 13 residues. Looked up from germline, CDR1 is MNHEY and CDR2 is SVGAGI. CDR3 bases: TGTGCCAGCAGTCGACAGGGACATGACGAGCAGTACTTC. It encodes CASSRQGHDEQYF.

The chain is built from TRBV28 and TRBJ2-4, with TRBD2 identical over 11 bases. Losses at the gene ends were 5 bases for V and 7 bases for J; bases not matched to a gene: 7. Germline V gene lookup returns CDR1 MDHEN and CDR2 SYDVKM. The CDR3 sequence is 15 residues long. The CDR3 sequence: CASSPSVAGGNIQYF. CDR3 nucleotides: TGTGCCAGCAGTCCATCAGTAGCGGGAGGGAACATTCAGTACTTC.

The chain's CDR3 is CATSDPTGLGETQYF. The CDR3 DNA is TGTGCCACCAGTGACCCGACGGGGTTAGGAGAGACCCAGTACTTC. The chain uses TRBV24-1 and TRBJ2-5; the D gene is possibly TRBD2 (5 bases). The CDR3 covers 15 residues. CDR1 and CDR2 from the germline V gene are KGHDR and SFDVKD. The V gene lost 4 bases and the J gene lost 4 bases, with 15 bases spanning the gap.

This clone was observed a single time. CDR3 sequence reads: CASRHFGGGRRREGDEQYF. In DNA form, the CDR3 reads TGTGCCAGCCGCCACTTCGGGGGAGGGAGGAGGCGGGAGGGGGACGAGCAGTACTTC. V gene TRBV11-2 combines with J gene TRBJ2-7; 9 bases are shared with TRBD2. Germline V gene lookup returns CDR1 SGHAT and CDR2 FQNNGV. V shed 8 bases and J 5 bases; nucleotides not matched to a gene: 25. This CDR3 has 19 amino acids.